This TCR beta chain was sequenced for a study of CD4 T cells in relation to SARS-CoV-2 and coronaviruses. From germline, CDR1 is SGHNT and CDR2 YENEEA. The CDR3 covers 15 residues. V trimming: 5 bases; J trimming: 6 bases; junction bases outside the gene matches: 7. TCRdb's copy holds only in-frame clones and misses some; the assay was immunoSEQ multiplex PCR. Of 25,000 to 30,000 clones in the sample, 70% to 80% were seen once. The unexposed donors gave CD4+ T cells in about 2011-2019, prior to COVID-19. CD4+ T cells were isolated from the cells after about 11 days of culture. To note about this clone: Its cognate antigen is unknown.

Sequencing was performed on CD4+ T cells from PBMCs, cultured in vitro. The genes are TRBV11-3 and TRBJ2-1; the match to TRBD2 covers 10 bases. The sequence derives from a human donor in good health. The CDR3 bases are TGTGCCAGCAGCCCCCGGACTAGCGGCCCCAATGAGCAGTTCTTC. Translated: CASSPRTSGPNEQFF.